This TCR beta chain was obtained from a study of T cells in Graves' hyperthyroidism and ophthalmopathy. Across the study: It was at initial diagnosis, before any treatment, that peripheral blood was collected. Study-wide results and caveats: Patients with ophthalmopathy were separated from those with stable hyperthyroidism by a 13 V-J model. Among clonotypes expanded in thyroid above 0.001, most were also found in blood. The model predicted ophthalmopathy a median around seven months before onset.

Germline trimming cut 2 bases from V and 5 bases from J; bases unmatched to any gene: 12. The CDR3 contains 17 residues. Germline V CDR1 and CDR2: KGHSH, LQKENI. The CDR3 regions of TCR beta were amplified from RNA transcripts. The primer set for the first-round RT-PCR of the TCR CDR3 was HTBI. TCRdb recomputed calls from the multiplex PCR reads with MiXCR, one row per CDR3 protein. The sample has more than 500,000 distinct CDR3 sequences, 15% to 20% seen once. Concerning this clonotype: Antigen specificity is unknown.

The receptor comes from a woman aged 25 to 39 with Graves' ophthalmopathy. Sequencing used blood. The chain carries TRBV18 and TRBJ2-7; TRBD2 matches 10 bases. Written as DNA, the CDR3 is TGTGCCAGCTCACCATTCGTAGCGGGAGGAGACGGAAACGAGCAGTACTTC. Translated: CASSPFVAGGDGNEQYF.